Described below is a single T cell receptor beta chain sequence and its context. Its antigen is not known. Autoimmune disease history or systemic immunosuppression led to patients being barred. These data come from a study of OX40 agonist ivuxolimab in advanced cancers. Across the study: Participants averaged approximately 65 years of age (range roughly 23 to 80) and were approximately 81% male. Whole-study findings and limits: CD8+ T cells showed, on average, more clonal expansion than CD4+ cells. At 0.1 to 3.0 mg/kg and by week 6, CD4+ and CD8+ T cells in the blood had expanded clonally.

Data came from immunoSEQ multiplex PCR; TCRdb stores just in-frame clones and leaves some out. The sample records tens of thousands of clones, roughly 80% being singletons. This CDR3 has 14 residues. CDR1 and CDR2 from the germline V gene are MNHNY and SVGAGI (reference sequence). V lost 5 bases, J lost 4 bases, and 7 bases stayed unmatched. The chain combines TRBV6-6 with TRBJ2-7; 8 bases agree with TRBD2. The source is an adult with an advanced solid tumor such as melanoma, head and neck, liver or kidney cancer. Sequenced here: CD4+ or CD8+ T cells sorted from blood, sampled in a trial of the OX40 agonist ivuxolimab. CDR3 sequence: CASSPSGGGYEQYV. The CDR3 DNA reads TGTGCCAGCAGTCCATCGGGGGGGGGATACGAGCAGTACGTC.